The rows below give T cell receptor beta chains drawn from one sample of a study of response to subunit inactivated influenza vaccine. TCRdb ran MiXCR on the RT-PCR reads and lists one entry per CDR3 protein. The sample contains just under 550,000 distinct CDR3 sequences, 20% to 25% of which appear only once. The same sample was also studied in work on T cells expressing NK-cell markers.

The sample consisted of CD4+ T cells sorted from PBMCs, taken 12 days after vaccination. Source of these receptors: a man aged 45 to 65 who received an inactivated influenza vaccine. Both conserved end residues are part of each CDR3. Fields, in order: CDR3 protein, V gene, J gene.

CASMDRAISGNTIYF	TRBV25-1	TRBJ1-3
CASRVGGDTQPQHF	TRBV12-3/TRBV12-4	TRBJ1-5
CASSWGTGQETQYF	TRBV7-9	TRBJ2-5
CASSPWTRGNQPQHF	TRBV27	TRBJ1-5
CASSPGRLESNQPQHF	TRBV4-1	TRBJ1-5
CASSLARWGNQPQHF	TRBV7-8	TRBJ1-5
CASSWTGPAYNEQFF	TRBV12-3/TRBV12-4	TRBJ2-1
CAISPSRDFGSLADTQYF	TRBV10-3	TRBJ2-3
CASFPNQAAGDEQYF	TRBV6-1	TRBJ2-7
CASSLLGLGQPQHF	TRBV7-8	TRBJ1-5
CASARGYEQYF	TRBV12-3/TRBV12-4	TRBJ2-7
CASRGQYNSPLHF	TRBV7-2	TRBJ1-6
CAINHDRANGYTF	TRBV10-3	TRBJ1-2
CASSPPDRPRGELFF	TRBV7-2	TRBJ2-2
CASSLASVGGELFF	TRBV7-2	TRBJ2-2
CASSLGGVRGLSYEQYF	TRBV7-9	TRBJ2-7
CSASLGVHQPQHF	TRBV20-1	TRBJ1-5
CASSLGLAGHEQFF	TRBV6-1	TRBJ2-1
CSVVVAGETQYF	TRBV29-1	TRBJ2-5
CASSVDGISYEQYF	TRBV27	TRBJ2-7
CASSIGTDSNQPQHF	TRBV5-1	TRBJ1-5
CASSLTGSREKLFF	TRBV7-9	TRBJ1-4
CATSRDPGLAGDNEQFF	TRBV15	TRBJ2-1
CASSRGRSTDTQYF	TRBV12-3/TRBV12-4	TRBJ2-3